This is a list of T cell receptor beta chains from one sample in a study of shared clonotypes between healthy human individuals. TCRdb's table, derived via immunoSEQ multiplex PCR, lists solely in-frame clones and lacks some. The sample includes 400,000 to 500,000 clones, roughly four fifths of them seen just once. Sequencing used PBMCs. These receptors all come from a woman aged 40 to 55 in good health. Some clones in this sample may be carry-over from other donors' samples. CDR3s include the opening cysteine and the closing phenylalanine or tryptophan. The D gene is left open where the match is weak. Size tells how often a clone was seen (once, few, many) or the class of an expanded clone, and some rows leave it out.

V	size	D	J	CDR3	DNA
TRBV18	few	.	TRBJ2-7	CASSPGVNNEQYF	TGTGCCAGCTCCCCCGGAGTGAACAACGAGCAGTACTTC
TRBV27	.	TRBD1	TRBJ2-5	CASAQNRGFQETQYF	TGTGCCAGCGCCCAAAACAGGGGCTTCCAAGAGACCCAGTACTTC
TRBV28	.	.	TRBJ2-7	CASSLPQGLGEQYF	TGTGCCAGCAGTTTGCCCCAGGGATTGGGCGAGCAGTACTTC
TRBV7-9	few	TRBD2	TRBJ2-6	CAISGPNSGANVLTF	TGTGCCATTAGCGGGCCCAACTCTGGGGCCAACGTCCTGACTTTC
TRBV11-2	once	TRBD2	TRBJ2-1	CASSNLGLAGASYNEQFF	TGTGCCAGCAGCAACCTCGGACTAGCGGGAGCCTCCTACAATGAGCAGTTCTTC
TRBV5-4	.	.	TRBJ2-7	CASSLILARNEQYF	TGTGCCAGCAGCTTGATCCTAGCGAGGAACGAGCAGTACTTC
TRBV4-1	few	.	TRBJ2-3	CASSQDPTFTDTQYF	TGCGCCAGCAGCCAAGATCCGACCTTCACAGATACGCAGTATTTT
TRBV7-6	once	.	TRBJ1-1	CASSPRVAGGTEAFF	TGTGCCAGCAGCCCTCGGGTGGCGGGGGGCACTGAAGCTTTCTTT
TRBV5-1	.	.	TRBJ1-2	CASSLGAISYGYTF	TGCGCCAGCAGCTTGGGGGCCATAAGCTATGGCTACACCTTC
TRBV5-1	.	.	TRBJ1-1	CASSPPGARQEAFF	TGCGCCAGCAGCCCCCCAGGGGCGCGACAGGAGGCTTTCTTT
TRBV5-4	many	.	TRBJ2-6	CASSIHSSGANVLTF	TGTGCCAGCAGCATCCACAGCTCTGGGGCCAACGTCCTGACTTTC
TRBV29-1	.	TRBD2	TRBJ2-5	CSGQLAGARTQYF	TGCAGCGGACAATTAGCGGGAGCTAGGACCCAGTACTTC
TRBV29-1	.	TRBD1	TRBJ1-1	CSVADRGTEAFF	TGCAGCGTGGCCGACAGGGGCACTGAAGCTTTCTTT
TRBV19	.	.	TRBJ2-3	CASSRSVDTQYF	TGTGCCAGTAGTAGATCGGTCGATACGCAGTATTTT
TRBV9	few	.	TRBJ1-5	CASSVDGNQPQHF	TGTGCCAGCAGCGTAGATGGCAATCAGCCCCAGCATTTT
TRBV29-1	once	.	TRBJ1-4	CSVFALAANEKLFF	TGCAGCGTCTTTGCGCTGGCGGCTAATGAAAAACTGTTTTTT
TRBV6-1	.	TRBD1	TRBJ2-1	CASSKTGGYNEQFF	TGTGCCAGCAGTAAGACAGGGGGGTACAATGAGCAGTTCTTC
TRBV2	once	.	TRBJ2-3	CASSSGLSSTDTQYF	TGTGCCAGCAGTTCCGGACTCTCTAGCACAGATACGCAGTATTTT
TRBV18	.	TRBD1	TRBJ2-5	CASSPKQPGQGETQYF	TGTGCCAGCTCACCAAAACAACCGGGACAGGGCGAGACCCAGTACTTC
TRBV6-1	.	TRBD1	TRBJ2-3	CASSEMDRLADTQYF	TGTGCCAGCAGTGAAATGGACAGGTTAGCAGATACGCAGTATTTT
TRBV19	once	TRBD2	TRBJ2-1	CASSILAGGPNEQFF	TGTGCCAGTAGTATACTAGCGGGAGGGCCCAATGAGCAGTTCTTC
TRBV6-5	few	.	TRBJ2-3	CAAGGQLGTDTQYF	TGTGCCGCCGGGGGCCAACTGGGCACAGATACGCAGTATTTT
TRBV5-1	.	.	TRBJ2-2	CASSLDNGGELFF	TGCGCCAGCAGCTTGGATAATGGCGGGGAGCTGTTTTTT
TRBV7-9	.	TRBD1	TRBJ1-4	CASSPLLGQGENEKLFF	TGTGCCAGCAGCCCTCTCCTCGGACAGGGGGAGAATGAAAAACTGTTTTTT
TRBV7-2	.	TRBD1	TRBJ2-1	CASSLDRGYYNEQFF	TGTGCCAGCAGCTTAGACAGGGGATACTACAATGAGCAGTTCTTC
TRBV28	once	.	TRBJ1-5	CASRTRPGHGNQPQHF	TGTGCCAGCAGAACTAGACCGGGACACGGCAATCAGCCCCAGCATTTT
TRBV29-1	.	.	TRBJ1-1	CSVEGQKNTEAFF	TGCAGCGTTGAAGGACAGAAGAACACTGAAGCTTTCTTT
TRBV28	.	.	TRBJ1-4	CASSFGQINEKLFF	TGTGCCAGCAGTTTCGGGCAGATCAATGAAAAACTGTTTTTT